Below are 5 T cell receptor beta chains sequenced from a single sample in a study of blood T cell repertoires in COVID-19. Data came from immunoSEQ multiplex PCR; TCRdb stores just in-frame clones and leaves some out. The repertoire holds fewer than 350,000 clones, with approximately 91% as singletons. What was sequenced was PBMCs or T cells enriched from blood (not recorded which). Every receptor here comes from a woman in her forties with acute COVID-19.

The chain couples TRBV11-2 to TRBJ1-5, with D possibly TRBD1 on 5 matching bases. Looked up from germline, CDR1 is SGHAT and CDR2 is FQNNGV. V gave up 1 base and J gave up 7 bases, with 8 bases separating them. This CDR3 is built from 13 residues. The CDR3, as DNA: TGTGCCAGCAGCTTAGGGCGGGGCCAGCCCCAGCATTTT. This codes for CASSLGRGQPQHF.

The chain carries TRBV4-1 and TRBJ2-5; 8 bases align to TRBD2. The germline gives CDR1 MGHRA, CDR2 YSYEKL. V gave up 2 bases and J gave up 4 bases; unmatched junction bases: 9. CDR3 length equals 16 residues. The CDR3 DNA reads as TGCGCCAGCAGCCAAACGGGAGGGTCCCTCAGAGAGACCCAGTACTTC. It encodes CASSQTGGSLRETQYF.

This sequence joins TRBV9 and TRBJ1-6; maybe TRBD1 (5 bases). The ends were cut back, 3 bases at V and 9 bases at J, with 10 bases in the middle. CDR1 is SGDLS and CDR2 is YYNGEE in the germline V gene. The CDR3 is 13 residues long. CDR3 amino acids: CASSADNSSPLHF. The CDR3 nucleotides read TGTGCCAGCAGCGCGGACAATTCTTCACCCCTCCACTTT. Looking up the rest from reference TRBV9 and TRBJ1-6 gives the full variable domain: DSGVTQTPKHLITATGQRVTLRCSPRSGDLSVYWYQQSLDQGLQFLIQYYNGEERAKGNILERFSAQQFPDLHSELNLSSLELGDSALYFCASSADNSSPLHFGNGTRLTVT.

The V call is TRBV25-1, the J call TRBJ1-2; 9 bases are a match to TRBD1. The CDR3 has 14 amino acids. V gave up 4 bases and J gave up 1 base; unmatched junction bases: 1. The germline V gene has CDR1 MGHDK and CDR2 SYGVNS. The CDR3 sequence is CASSATGGNYGYTF. The CDR3 DNA sequence: TGTGCCAGCAGTGCGACAGGGGGTAACTATGGCTACACCTTC.

The chain is built from TRBV9 and TRBJ2-7; 10 positions match TRBD2. CDR1 SGDLS and CDR2 YYNGEE come from the germline V gene. The CDR3 has 16 amino acids. J was trimmed by 5 bases and V by 2 bases; bases with no gene match: 10. In DNA form, the CDR3 reads TGTGCCAGCAGCGTGTCCTCCGGGACTAGCGTCCACGAGCAGTACTTC. Amino acids: CASSVSSGTSVHEQYF.